This T cell receptor beta chain was identified during a study of T cells in Graves' hyperthyroidism and ophthalmopathy. General study results and limits: The model's output predicted ophthalmopathy at a median of around 7 months prior to onset.

Concerning this clonotype itself: The antigen is undetermined.

Preceding any ophthalmopathy symptoms, the blood sample dates from first hyperthyroidism diagnosis. PBMCs came from 7.5 to 10 ml fresh peripheral blood. From RNA transcripts, TCR beta CDR3 regions were amplified. The study used the HTBI primer set for a first-round RT-PCR of the TCR CDR3. TCRdb analysed the multiplex PCR reads with MiXCR anew, one entry per CDR3 protein. The repertoire holds 300,000 to 450,000 distinct CDR3 sequences, with more than 15% as singletons. Material for sequencing was blood. The sequence was obtained from a woman between 18 and 30 years old with Graves' hyperthyroidism that later progressed to Graves' ophthalmopathy.

Here the CDR3 DNA reads TGCGCCAGCAGACCTAACCCCGGACAGGGAAAGACCGGGGAGCTGTTTTTT. Protein product: CASRPNPGQGKTGELFF. The rearrangement links TRBV5-1 to TRBJ2-2; 8 bases match TRBD1. The junction had 14 bases not matched to a gene; V was cut back by 5 bases and J by 5 bases. Germline loops: CDR1 SGHRS, CDR2 YFSETQ. This CDR3 is built from 17 residues.